This T cell receptor beta chain stems from a study of shared clonotypes between healthy human individuals. It was into CD45RA+ naive and CD45RA-negative memory subsets that the CD4+ cells were split. Splitting of each subset's genomic DNA was done evenly across several immunoSEQ plates. Sequencing used immunoSEQ multiplex PCR; TCRdb keeps in-frame clones, though not all of them. The sample has a few million clones, about 92% seen once. Input material: naive CD4+ T cells from PBMCs. Subset denoted: CD45RA+ positively selected. The receptor comes from a man aged 18-30 years in good health. Some clones in this sample may be carry-over from other donors' samples.

CDR3 amino acids: CASSPTGTGRGEQYF. For the CDR3, the DNA is TGTGCCAGCAGCCCGACCGGGACAGGGAGGGGCGAGCAGTACTTC. The chain employs TRBV7-3 and TRBJ2-7, with 9 positions matching TRBD1. Germline assignment: CDR1 SGHTA and CDR2 FQGTGA. CDR3 size: 15 residues. Trimming at V came to 5 bases and at J to 6 bases, leaving 11 bases not matched to a gene.